This TCR beta chain was identified in a study of blood T cell repertoires in COVID-19. Libraries were prepared by immunoSEQ multiplex PCR; TCRdb keeps only in-frame clonotypes and omits some of them. Of under 200,000 clones in the sample, more than 70% were seen once. The CDR3 runs to 16 residues. V and J are TRBV1 and TRBJ1-1; the table calls TRBD1, which could not be checked here. TRBV1 is reported as a pseudogene. This sequence originates from a woman aged 50 to 65 in a cohort exposed to, infected with or recovered from COVID-19 (not recorded which). The specimen was PBMCs or T cells enriched from blood (not recorded which). CDR3 loop: CTSSPVTGAQNTEAFF. CDR3 DNA: TGCACCAGCAGCCCGGTTACAGGGGCTCAGAACACTGAAGCTTTCTTT.